This TCR beta chain was captured by sequencing in a study of blood T cell repertoires in COVID-19. Study in general: Specimens from acute and convalescent COVID-19 originated in the United States, Italy and Spain. T cells, B-cell-depleted T cells, or PBMCs supplied cDNA or gDNA.

Germline V CDR1 and CDR2: MNHNY, SVGAGI (reference sequence). This CDR3 comprises 14 residues. V was cut by 6 bases and J by 5 bases, with 16 bases left in between. Under the authors' procedure: Scientists estimated how many nucleated cells there were by amplifying reference gene primers. Measured with immunoSEQ multiplex PCR; TCRdb has only the in-frame clones, and not every one. Clone size and V and J calls were adopted from that table, with D and trimming inferred from the DNA. The sample yields fewer than 400,000 clones, about 85% seen once. The source is a woman younger than 35 with acute or convalescent COVID-19. The chain carries TRBV6-6 and TRBJ1-2; D remains unclear. Specimen: peripheral blood. The chain's CDR3 is CASSSEGLPYGYTF. The CDR3 coding sequence is TGTGCCAGCAGCTCTGAGGGCCTCCCTTATGGCTACACCTTC.